This record concerns one TCR beta chain sequence. RNA was extracted with the RNeasy kit, and a quantity of roughly 0.5 to 1 ug was reverse transcribed using random hexamers. Across 54 Vbeta and 13 Jbeta, TCR beta CDR3 was amplified with immunoSEQ multiplex PCR. TCRdb reprocessed the immunoSEQ multiplex PCR reads with MiXCR, giving one entry per CDR3 protein. The sample lists 150,000 to 200,000 distinct CDR3 sequences; about 96% were seen once. The data were taken from a study of CD8 T cells in Susac syndrome. With 3 bases clipped from V and 3 bases from J, the junction kept 5 bases outside the gene matches. CDR1 and CDR2 from the germline V gene are GTSNPN and SVGIG (reference sequence). This CDR3 is 13 amino acids long. From blood CD8+ and CD4+ T cells, TCR beta sequences were generated. It was treatment-naive patients with stable or active relapsing-remitting disease who made up the multiple sclerosis controls. TEMRA cells were FACS-enriched, and CD8+ and CD4+ T cells were isolated negatively.

The sample was CD4+ T cells from PBMCs. The clonotype originates from a human donor with multiple sclerosis. The J gene is TRBJ2-7, the V gene TRBV30; TRBD1 agrees at 7 bases. CDR3 residues: CAWRGTAHYEQYF. The CDR3 nucleotides read TGTGCCTGGAGGGGGACAGCTCACTACGAGCAGTACTTC.